The subject of this entry is one T cell receptor (beta chain). As yet, its antigen is unknown. The CDR3 has 17 residues. V was clipped by 2 bases and J by 7 bases, with 18 bases between them. The germline CDR1 and CDR2 sequences are SGHAT and FQNNGV. These data belong to a study of OX40 agonist ivuxolimab in advanced cancers. Study background: Ivuxolimab is a fully human IgG2 antibody that activates OX40 (CD134). General study findings and limits: The CD4+ and CD8+ T cells in the blood had expanded clonally by week 6 at 0.1 to 3.0 mg/kg.

Sequencing was performed with immunoSEQ multiplex PCR; in TCRdb, only in-frame clones are kept and a portion is missing. There are fewer than 90,000 clones in the sample; about 88% occur only once, and roughly 8% lies in the top ten. The TCR comes from an adult with an advanced solid tumor such as melanoma, head and neck, liver or kidney cancer. This specimen was CD4+ or CD8+ T cells sorted from blood, taken in a trial of the OX40 agonist ivuxolimab. The chain links TRBV11-2 to TRBJ1-6, with D possibly being TRBD1 (5 bases). The CDR3 DNA sequence: TGTGCCAGCAGCTTATCTCTAGGTTTTCGGGGGAATTCACCCCTCCACTTT. Translation: CASSLSLGFRGNSPLHF. The whole variable domain, filled in from reference TRBV11-2 and TRBJ1-6, reads EAGVAQSPRYKIIEKRQSVAFWCNPISGHATLYWYQQILGQGPKLLIQFQNNGVVDDSQLPKDRFSAERLKGVDSTLKIQPAKLEDSAVYLCASSLSLGFRGNSPLHFGNGTRLTVT.